What follows describes a single T cell receptor beta chain. As yet, its antigen is unknown. Sequenced by immunoSEQ multiplex PCR; TCRdb stores in-frame clones only, minus some. The table has over 200,000 clones, roughly 90% seen once. V lost 3 bases, J lost 5 bases, and 5 bases stayed unmatched. This CDR3 contains 15 residues. Looked up from germline, CDR1 is SGHRS and CDR2 is YFSETQ. This entry is derived from a study of Ad26.COV2.S vaccination and SARS-CoV-2 variants. Findings and limits, study-wide: Spike-specific TCR breadth in vaccine recipients exceeded that seen in placebo recipients. Substantial breadth was reported for post-vaccination spike-specific CD8+ and CD4+ T cells.

As for treatment: about 20 received Ad26.COV2.S at low or high dose, single or two shots; 5 received placebo; per-sample allocation not given. Material that was analyzed had been drawn on day 63 after the first vaccine or placebo injection. This sequence was found in a person aged 18 to 59 who received the Ad26.COV2.S COVID-19 vaccine or a placebo. The sample consisted of peripheral blood, taken in a trial of Ad26.COV2.S vaccine versus placebo. V gene TRBV5-1 combines with J gene TRBJ1-6; 7 bases line up with TRBD1. CDR3 in amino acids: CASSSRTGNNSPLHF. The CDR3 coding sequence is TGCGCCAGCAGCTCTCGGACAGGAAATAATTCACCCCTCCACTTT.